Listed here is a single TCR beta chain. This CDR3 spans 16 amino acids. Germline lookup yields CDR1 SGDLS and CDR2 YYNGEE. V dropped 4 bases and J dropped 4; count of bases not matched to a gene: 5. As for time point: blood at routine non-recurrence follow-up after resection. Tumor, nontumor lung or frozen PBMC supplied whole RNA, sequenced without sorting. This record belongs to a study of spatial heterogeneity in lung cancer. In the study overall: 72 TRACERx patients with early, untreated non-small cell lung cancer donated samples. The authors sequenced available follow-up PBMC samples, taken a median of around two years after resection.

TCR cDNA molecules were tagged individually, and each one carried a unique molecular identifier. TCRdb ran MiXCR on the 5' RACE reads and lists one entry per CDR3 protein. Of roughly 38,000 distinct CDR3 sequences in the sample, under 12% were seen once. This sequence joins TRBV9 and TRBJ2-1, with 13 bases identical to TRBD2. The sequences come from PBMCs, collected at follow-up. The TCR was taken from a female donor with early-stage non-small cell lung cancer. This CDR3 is CASSPRLAGGYNEQFF. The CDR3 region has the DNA TGTGCCAGCAGCCCAAGACTAGCGGGGGGTTACAATGAGCAGTTCTTC.